This T cell receptor (beta chain) was profiled in a study of identical twins. Findings and limits, study-wide: Whereas memory repertoires showed no such difference, abundant cord blood beta clonotypes carried fewer insertions. Out-of-frame alpha sequences common to twins were enriched for low generation probability.

This clonotype was seen many times. Its antigen is still unknown. Trimming removed 8 bases from V and 4 bases from J, with 17 bases in between. The CDR3 is 15 residues long. Germline V CDR1 and CDR2: MNHEY, SVGEGT. With template switching, a universal primer site was added, and the cDNA carried unique molecular identifiers. TCRdb re-called the 5' RACE reads with MiXCR, one entry per CDR3 protein. The table records about 240,000 distinct CDR3 sequences, about 10% of them present only once. The rearrangement links TRBV6-2 or TRBV6-3 to TRBJ2-2; D not resolved. Input material: memory T cells sorted from blood. The TCR comes from a man in his fifties in good health. The CDR3 DNA reads as TGTGCCAGCCGGAAAGGTCTAATCCGCACCGGGGAGCTGTTTTTT. This sequence encodes CASRKGLIRTGELFF.